This TCR beta chain was recovered during a study of beta chain features in type 1 diabetes. The entirety of the isolated RNA underwent reverse transcription, so expressed TCRB transcripts were sequenced. Only in-frame clones appear in the TCRdb table, and some are missing; sequencing was by immunoSEQ multiplex PCR. The sample consists of some 150,000 clones, around 13% of them appearing once. Findings and caveats of the study: Among all four CD4+ subsets, Type 1 diabetes patients had TCRB CDR3s that were moderately but significantly shorter. For TCRB rearrangement, an influence of HLA type remained unresolved here.

The CDR3 is 14 amino acids. CDR1 and CDR2 from the germline V gene are MRHNA and SNTAGT. The V end was cut by 6 bases, the J end by 3 bases, with 13 bases between. This clone was counted a few times. The antigen remains undetermined. The chain links TRBV6-4 to TRBJ2-3; the D gene could be TRBD1 or TRBD2 (5 bases each). Sequenced material: central memory CD4+ T cells from blood. This TCR was recovered from a man in his late teens or twenties with type 1 diabetes. The CDR3 DNA sequence: TGTGCCAGCAGCCCGGGACCGAATACAGATACGCAGTATTTT. This gives the protein CASSPGPNTDTQYF.